This T cell receptor beta chain originates from a study of T cell repertoires in cytomegalovirus infection. Across the whole study: Recently identified HLA-C-restricted CMV epitopes were used, and well-studied HLA-B-restricted CMV epitopes were used as well. Both CMV infection and a matching HLA type were indicated by public TCR beta signatures.

A remark on this clonotype: Its antigen is currently unknown.

TCRdb re-analysed the reads in MiXCR, keeping a single row per CDR3 protein. The sample lists 900,000 to 950,000 distinct CDR3 sequences; around 32% were seen once. Germline assignment: CDR1 MDHEN and CDR2 SYDVKM. The CDR3 is 19 amino acids. The junction had 13 bases not matched to a gene; V was cut back by 3 bases and J by 2 bases. Study-wide findings and caveats: HLA-C-restricted CMV-specific TCR beta clonotypes prevailed in the ex vivo response.

The sequences come from cultured CD8+ T cells from PBMCs, collected from culture after CMV antigen stimulation. The receptor was isolated from a human donor in good health (CMV status not recorded). Some clones in this sample may be carry-over from other donors' samples. The chain uses TRBV28 and TRBJ2-2, with 9 positions matching TRBD2. The CDR3 region has the DNA TGTGCCAGCAGTTTCCTTCAACAAGGACTAGCGCCAAACACCGGGGAGCTGTTTTTT. Amino acid sequence: CASSFLQQGLAPNTGELFF.